These 22 T cell receptor beta chains were all obtained from the same sample, sequenced in a study of T cell clonotyping in hematopoietic cell transplantation. TCRdb's copy holds only in-frame clones and misses some; the assay was immunoSEQ multiplex PCR. Counted here are 7,900 or so clones, approximately 90% occurring once; the ten biggest clones make up more than 7%. This material consisted of PBMCs, taken 100 days after allogeneic stem cell transplant. The origin of the receptors is a male patient aged 18-29 years who had an allogeneic stem cell transplant from a related donor, so the T cells may come from the graft donor. Some clones in this sample may be carry-over from other donors' samples.

In its sample, this clone was seen a few times. This chain connects TRBV19 to TRBJ2-1, with TRBD1 matching 9 bases. The CDR3 contains 15 residues. With 5 bases clipped from V and 7 bases from J, the junction kept 9 bases outside the gene matches. From germline, CDR1 is LNHDA and CDR2 SQIVND (reference sequence). This CDR3 reads CASSHWDREPNEQFF. DNA of the CDR3: TGTGCCAGTAGTCATTGGGACAGGGAGCCTAATGAGCAGTTCTTC.

This rearrangement joins TRBV4-2 to TRBJ1-2, with no clear D. In germline, CDR1 is LGHNA, CDR2 YNFKEQ. V gave up 0 bases and J gave up 5 bases, with 16 bases separating them. The CDR3 consists of 16 residues. The CDR3 DNA reads as TGTGCCAGCAGCCAAGATCCAACAGCACCCATTTATGGCTACACCTTC. Its protein product is CASSQDPTAPIYGYTF.

This clone was observed once. V and J are TRBV6-5 and TRBJ1-1; tentative D call: TRBD1 (6 bases). V was shortened by 6 bases and J by 5 bases, with 19 bases between the two germline ends. Per the germline V gene, CDR1 is MNHEY and CDR2 is SVGAGI. This CDR3 spans 15 amino acids. CDR3 DNA sequence: TGTGCCAGCAGCCGGACGGGGGGCAGGGTAACTGAAGCTTTCTTT. It specifies CASSRTGGRVTEAFF.

The chain recombines TRBV4-3 with TRBJ2-2, with D possibly being TRBD1 (6 bases). V lost 0 bases and J 5 bases, leaving 16 bases between the germline ends. The germline V gene encodes CDR1 LGHNA and CDR2 YSLEER. The CDR3 loop spans 17 amino acids. CDR3 coding DNA: TGCGCCAGCAGCCAAGATCTTAGGGGACACAGAACCGGGGAGCTGTTTTTT. As protein: CASSQDLRGHRTGELFF.

The rearrangement links TRBV6-1 to TRBJ2-1; the D gene is possibly TRBD1 (5 bases). CDR3 length: 17 amino acids. Germline CDR1 reads MNHNS; CDR2 reads SASEGT. Trimming removed 2 bases from V and 5 bases from J, with 19 bases in between. The CDR3 coding sequence is TGTGCCAGCAGTGAAAGTATTGAACTAAGGGGCAACAATGAGCAGTTCTTC. This encodes CASSESIELRGNNEQFF.

This sequence joins TRBV4-1 and TRBJ1-5, with D possibly matching TRBD1 (5 bases). Looked up from germline, CDR1 is MGHRA and CDR2 is YSYEKL. This CDR3 region has 16 residues. V was shortened by 1 base and J by 4 bases, with 14 bases between the two germline ends. The DNA of the CDR3 is TGCGCCAGCAGCCAAGTGGGGACGGGAGAGAATCAGCCCCAGCATTTT. It yields the protein CASSQVGTGENQPQHF.

The chain joins TRBV10-3 to TRBJ2-1; D call uncertain. This CDR3 is 13 amino acids long. Trimming stripped 4 bases from V and 9 bases from J, with 13 bases between. Germline V gene lookup returns CDR1 ENHRY and CDR2 SYGVKD. The CDR3 here is CAISARTLGEQFF. As DNA, the CDR3 is TGTGCCATCAGTGCTAGGACGTTGGGTGAGCAGTTCTTC.

The chain employs TRBV6-5 and TRBJ1-2; D remains ambiguous. Germline loops: CDR1 MNHEY, CDR2 SVGAGI. This CDR3 has 11 residues. With 8 bases removed from V and 10 bases from J, the gap between germline ends came to 14 bases. Written as DNA, the CDR3 is TGTGCCAGCGGTAAAGGGCCCTACTACACCTTC. Protein: CASGKGPYYTF.

The chain has TRBV11-2 and TRBJ1-2, with a possible D match to TRBD1 (6 bases). V dropped 2 bases and J dropped 0 bases, with 16 bases sitting between them. Germline V CDR1 and CDR2: SGHAT, FQNNGV. The CDR3 consists of 17 residues. The CDR3 protein is CASSLLPGGGSNYGYTF. The CDR3 DNA is TGTGCCAGCAGCTTACTCCCGGGGGGCGGCTCTAACTATGGCTACACCTTC.

The chain couples TRBV30 to TRBJ2-1, with D perhaps TRBD1 (6 bases). Germline V gene lookup returns CDR1 GTSNPN and CDR2 SVGIG (reference sequence). The CDR3 covers 14 residues. CDR3 nucleotide sequence: TGTGCGTTGGGGGCGATAAACCCAGGCAATGAGCAGTTCTTC. As protein: CALGAINPGNEQFF.

A single count supports this clone. The gene calls are TRBV5-4 and TRBJ1-2; 9 bases map to TRBD1. With V trimmed by 3 bases and J by 3 bases, 3 bases remained unmatched. Germline loops: CDR1 SGHNT, CDR2 YYREEE (reference sequence). This CDR3 is 14 amino acids long. In nucleotides, the CDR3 is TGTGCCAGCAGCTACGGGGACAGGGACTATGGCTACACCTTC. It translates to CASSYGDRDYGYTF. The whole variable domain, remainder taken from reference TRBV5-4 and TRBJ1-2, is ETGVTQSPTHLIKTRGQQVTLRCSSQSGHNTVSWYQQALGQGPQFIFQYYREEENGRGNFPPRFSGLQFPNYSSELNVNALELDDSALYLCASSYGDRDYGYTFGSGTRLTVV.

This chain uses TRBV7-2 with TRBJ2-7; 7 bases agree with TRBD1. With V trimmed by 5 bases and J by 4 bases, 8 bases remained unmatched. Germline loops: CDR1 SGHTA, CDR2 FQGNSA. The CDR3 runs to 14 residues. The CDR3 DNA follows: TGTGCCAGCAGCCACCGACAGGGTCATTACGAGCAGTACGTC. Its translation: CASSHRQGHYEQYV.

The chain combines TRBV4-3 with TRBJ2-1, with 8 bases that match TRBD2. The CDR3 is 16 amino acids. Per the germline V gene, CDR1 is LGHNA and CDR2 is YSLEER. V was pared by 1 base and J by 5 bases, with 7 bases of the junction left unmatched. The CDR3 nucleotides are TGCGCCAGCAGCCAAGCGCTAGCGGGTTCGCACAATGAGCAGTTCTTC. As protein: CASSQALAGSHNEQFF.

In its sample, this clone was seen once. The junction departs from germline at one end; a sequencing error may be responsible. The chain joins TRBV7-7 to TRBJ2-5; D possibly corresponds to TRBD2 (6 bases). The CDR3 runs to 14 residues. In germline, CDR1 is SSHAT, CDR2 FNYEAQ (reference sequence). CDR3 residues: CASSLASAKETQYF. Written as DNA, the CDR3 is TGTGCTAGCAGCTTAGCTAGCGCGAAAGAGACCCAGTACTTC.

This rearrangement joins TRBV27 to TRBJ2-3; 10 bases fit TRBD2. CDR3 size: 18 residues. V was pared by 0 bases and J by 2 bases, with 8 bases of the junction left unmatched. CDR1 MNHEY and CDR2 SMNVEV come from the germline V gene (reference sequence). The CDR3 sequence: CASSLSSIAGGLTDTQYF. The CDR3 DNA follows: TGTGCCAGCAGTTTATCGTCGATAGCGGGAGGCCTCACAGATACGCAGTATTTT.

The CDR3, as DNA: TGTGCCAGCACGCACAGGGGTAGCACCGGGGAGCTGTTTTTT. Encoded protein: CASTHRGSTGELFF. The chain links TRBV9 to TRBJ2-2, with 7 bases fitting TRBD1. The CDR3 sequence is 14 residues long. With V trimmed by 6 bases and J by 4 bases, 6 bases remained unmatched. The V gene's germline CDR1 is SGDLS and CDR2 YYNGEE.

CDR3 in amino acids: CASSSRRAQETQYF. CDR3 nucleotide sequence: TGTGCCAGCAGCTCCCGCCGAGCCCAAGAGACCCAGTACTTC. J is TRBJ2-5 and V is TRBV7-6, with D uncertain. The germline V gene encodes CDR1 SGHVS and CDR2 FNYEAQ. The CDR3 is 14 amino acids. V was pared by 4 bases and J by 1 base, with 10 bases between.

The V and J genes are TRBV7-2 and TRBJ2-3; TRBD2 aligns across 12 bases. V shed 4 bases and J 5 bases; nucleotides not matched to a gene: 13. In germline, CDR1 is SGHTA, CDR2 FQGNSA. The length of the CDR3 is 18 residues. The CDR3 loop is CASSSLPPSGRAVDTQYF. CDR3 DNA: TGTGCCAGCAGCTCACTCCCCCCTAGCGGGAGGGCCGTAGATACGCAGTATTTT. Full variable domain (rest looked up from reference TRBV7-2 and TRBJ2-3): GAGVSQSPSNKVTEKGKDVELRCDPISGHTALYWYRQSLGQGLEFLIYFQGNSAPDKSGLPSDRFSAERTGGSVSTLTIQRTQQEDSAVYLCASSSLPPSGRAVDTQYFGPGTRLTVL.

The V gene is TRBV9, the J gene TRBJ2-3; TRBD2 matches at 13 bases. CDR1 SGDLS and CDR2 YYNGEE come from the germline V gene. V lost 4 bases to trimming and J lost 5 bases; unmatched junction nucleotides: 13. The CDR3 is 18 residues long. CDR3 nucleotides: TGTGCCAGCAGCCCGACAGGACTAGCGGGAGCGCTAATAGATACGCAGTATTTT. Its protein is CASSPTGLAGALIDTQYF. Full variable domain (remainder filled in from reference TRBV9 and TRBJ2-3): DSGVTQTPKHLITATGQRVTLRCSPRSGDLSVYWYQQSLDQGLQFLIQYYNGEERAKGNILERFSAQQFPDLHSELNLSSLELGDSALYFCASSPTGLAGALIDTQYFGPGTRLTVL.

The V call is TRBV9, the J call TRBJ1-2; no clear D gene. Trimming took off 1 base at V and 4 bases at J, with 11 bases between the two ends. The CDR3 covers 14 residues. Germline V gene data show CDR1 as SGDLS and CDR2 as YYNGEE. As DNA, the CDR3 is TGTGCCAGCAGCGTACCCGGTGGTAGCTATGGCTACACCTTC. Amino acids: CASSVPGGSYGYTF.

The V gene is TRBV5-1, the J gene TRBJ2-1; D might be TRBD2 (6 bases). This CDR3 has 15 residues. Germline CDR1 is SGHRS and CDR2 is YFSETQ. The ends were cut back, 0 bases at V and 6 bases at J, with 13 bases in the middle. CDR3 sequence reads: CASSLATSPSNEQFF. CDR3 nucleotide sequence: TGCGCCAGCAGCTTGGCTACTAGCCCCAGCAATGAGCAGTTCTTC.

CDR3 residues: CASSFHRDLVTGELFF. The CDR3 nucleotides read TGTGCCAGCAGCTTTCACCGGGACTTAGTTACCGGGGAGCTGTTTTTT. This chain links TRBV7-2 with TRBJ2-2, with D perhaps TRBD2 (6 bases). The V gene lost 3 bases and the J gene lost 5 bases, with 16 bases spanning the gap. The V gene's germline CDR1 is SGHTA and CDR2 FQGNSA. The CDR3 sequence is 16 residues long.